The T cell receptor (beta chain) under discussion was sequenced for a study of Ad26.COV2.S vaccination and SARS-CoV-2 variants. Looking at the study overall: Ad26.COV2.S arm of COV1001 included the donor.

Treatment indicated: some 19 received Ad26.COV2.S at low or high dose, single or two shots; 5 received placebo; per-sample allocation not given. Day 63 following the first vaccine or placebo injection was when the samples were taken. SARS-CoV-2 spike from the Wuhan strain was encoded by the vaccine, an Ad26 vector. Notes on the study in general: Reportedly, after vaccination the spike-specific CD8+ and CD4+ T cell responses displayed substantial breadth. Analyses of TCR breadth and depth may have underestimated total T cell responses.

Sequencing was performed with immunoSEQ multiplex PCR; in TCRdb, only in-frame clones are kept and a portion is missing. There are hundreds of thousands of clones in the sample; 80% to 90% occur only once, and roughly 3.1% lies in the top ten. Looked up from germline, CDR1 is SNHLY and CDR2 is FYNNEI. V trimming: 3 bases; J trimming: 6 bases; junction bases outside the gene matches: 3. This CDR3 comprises 14 residues. This clone has just a few counts. As yet, its antigen is unknown. The chain recombines TRBV2 with TRBJ2-1; 9 positions match TRBD1. Sequenced here: peripheral blood, sampled in a trial of Ad26.COV2.S vaccine versus placebo. The TCR comes from a person between 18 and 65 years old who received the Ad26.COV2.S COVID-19 vaccine or a placebo. The CDR3 sequence is CASSDGTGSNEQFF. The DNA for the CDR3 is TGTGCCAGCAGTGACGGGACAGGGAGCAATGAGCAGTTCTTC.